This is a list of T cell receptor beta chains from one sample in a study of PD-1 blockade in classical Hodgkin lymphoma. The repertoire was sequenced with immunoSEQ multiplex PCR; TCRdb's copy has only in-frame clones and lacks some. The sample has 20,000 to 25,000 clones; about 70% are singletons. The sequencing used peripheral blood mononuclear cells (PBMCs), collected before the fourth cycle of nivolumab. The receptors shown here come from a human donor with classical Hodgkin lymphoma. Both conserved end residues are part of each CDR3. D genes are given only for firm matches. Size is omitted from some rows. Given values are once, few, many or a class for expanded clones.

j_call clone_size v_call d_call cdr3_nt cdr3_aa
TRBJ2-7 . TRBV7-2 . TGTGCCAGCAGCTTAGGGGACCGAGGAACCTACGAGCAGTACTTC CASSLGDRGTYEQYF
TRBJ2-3 once TRBV7-9 . TGTGCCAGCAGCCAAGGACGGTTCCTCACAGATACGCAGTATTTT CASSQGRFLTDTQYF
TRBJ1-2 . TRBV28 TRBD1 TGTGCCAGCAGTTTAGGGACAGGGGCCTTTCTCTATGGCTACACCTTC CASSLGTGAFLYGYTF
TRBJ2-1 . TRBV29-1 . TGCAGCGTAGCCACCGGGACCGGGAATACCTACAATGAGCAGTTCTTC CSVATGTGNTYNEQFF
TRBJ2-2 . TRBV7-3 . TGTGCCAGCAGCTTACAGTTCCTGACCGGGGAGCTGTTTTTT CASSLQFLTGELFF
TRBJ1-5 . TRBV7-3 . TGTGCCAGCAGCGGCAGGGTGCCGGGGCAGCCCCAGCATTTT CASSGRVPGQPQHF
TRBJ2-2 . TRBV23-1 . TGCGCCAGTACAGGGAGGACCGGGGAGCTGTTTTTT CASTGRTGELFF
TRBJ1-5 . TRBV5-1 TRBD1 TGCGCCAGCAGCGCCGACAGGGATCAGCCCCAGCATTTT CASSADRDQPQHF
TRBJ1-1 . TRBV21-1 . TGTGCCAGCAGCAAATGGTCCACCGGGAACACTGAAGCTTTCTTT CASSKWSTGNTEAFF
TRBJ1-1 . TRBV5-1 . TGCGCCAGCAGCTTGGGAGGGTCGAGCACTGAAGCTTTCTTT CASSLGGSSTEAFF
TRBJ1-3 . TRBV10-2 . TGCGCCAGCACACCCGGGACCTCTGGAAACACCATATATTTT CASTPGTSGNTIYF
TRBJ2-5 once TRBV9 . TGTGCCAGCAGCGTAGCGGTCTCAGAGACCCAGTACTTC CASSVAVSETQYF
TRBJ1-5 . TRBV5-1 . TGCGCCAGCAGCCCGGGACACGGCGGGATAGGCAATCAGCCCCAGCATTTT CASSPGHGGIGNQPQHF
TRBJ1-2 few TRBV4-3 TRBD1 TGCGCCAGCAGCCAAGTTTTCGGGACAGGAGCTAACTATGGCTACACCTTC CASSQVFGTGANYGYTF
TRBJ1-6 . TRBV2 . TGTGCCAGCAGTCCCCGGCCAATAGGAAGCCTCCACTTT CASSPRPIGSLHF
TRBJ2-7 . TRBV5-4 . TGTGCCAGCAGCTTTCAAGGGGTCCACGAGCAGTACTTC CASSFQGVHEQYF
TRBJ2-1 . TRBV7-2 TRBD2 TGTGCCAGCAGCCGACTAGCGGGGGTGAACAATGAGCAGTTCTTC CASSRLAGVNNEQFF
TRBJ1-1 . TRBV28 . TGTGCCAGCAGTTCGGAGAGAGAAGCTTTCTTT CASSSEREAFF
TRBJ1-4 . TRBV5-1 TRBD1 TGCGCCAGCAGCTTAAACAGGGGGAGGGCTACTAATGAAAAACTGTTTTTT CASSLNRGRATNEKLFF
TRBJ1-2 . TRBV7-2 . TGTGCCAGCAGCTTAAACGGCAGGGGTCACGGGGGCTACACCTTC CASSLNGRGHGGYTF
TRBJ2-7 . TRBV5-6 TRBD1 TGTGCCAGCAGCTTGGTGGGGGACAGGGTCGAGCAGTACTTC CASSLVGDRVEQYF
TRBJ2-2 . TRBV2 . TGTGCCAGCAGGCTAGCTGGTCACACCGGGGAGCTGTTTTTT CASRLAGHTGELFF
TRBJ2-7 . TRBV18 TRBD1 TGTGCCAGCTCACCGGGACAGGGGTCAGGAGAGCAGTACTTC CASSPGQGSGEQYF
TRBJ1-2 . TRBV6-1 . TGTGCCAGCATCGCAGGATCAGTTCAGTATGGCTACACCTTC CASIAGSVQYGYTF
TRBJ1-1 . TRBV5-4 TRBD1 TGTGCCAGCAGCTTGCCCCGGGACAGGGGCACTGAAGCTTTCTTT CASSLPRDRGTEAFF
TRBJ2-2 . TRBV10-3 TRBD1 TGTGCCACCTCCGGGACAGGGGTGACCGGGGAGCTGTTTTTT CATSGTGVTGELFF
TRBJ1-2 . TRBV10-3 TRBD1 TGTGCCATCAGGGGGACAGGGGGCTCAAGCGGCTACACCTTC CAIRGTGGSSGYTF